These T cell receptor beta chains were read from a single sample in a study of blood T cell repertoires in COVID-19. Only in-frame clones appear in the TCRdb table, and some are missing; sequencing was by immunoSEQ multiplex PCR. The sample shows approximately 88,000 clones, just over 90% of them seen only once. The sample taken for sequencing was peripheral blood. These receptors were collected from a woman aged 50 to 60 in a cohort sampled during active COVID-19. CDR3s include the opening cysteine and the closing phenylalanine or tryptophan. D genes are given only for firm matches. Some rows mark clone size as missing; the rest say once, few, many or name a class of expanded clone.

cdr3_aa,cdr3_nt,clone_size,j_call,d_call,v_call
CASSQRTSGRRMALVYTGELFF,TGCGCCAGCAGTCAGAGGACTAGCGGGAGGCGGATGGCGTTGGTTTACACCGGGGAGCTGTTTTTT,-,TRBJ2-2,TRBD2,TRBV23-1
CASSGGGQGHNEQFF,TGTGCCAGCAGCGGGGGGGGACAGGGCCACAATGAGCAGTTCTTC,-,TRBJ2-1,TRBD1,TRBV5-4
CASSAPGQGRNEQFF,TGTGCCAGTAGTGCACCGGGACAGGGTCGTAATGAGCAGTTCTTC,-,TRBJ2-1,TRBD1,TRBV19
CASSSKTGLEQYF,TGTGCCAGCAGCTCCAAGACAGGTTTGGAGCAGTACTTC,-,TRBJ2-7,-,TRBV7-3
CASSHASGVQGTDTQYF,TGTGCCAGCAGCCACGCTAGCGGGGTTCAGGGCACAGATACGCAGTATTTT,-,TRBJ2-3,TRBD2,TRBV3-1/TRBV3-2
CASSIVYAGQGSTDTQYF,TGTGCCAGCAGTATTGTATACGCCGGACAGGGGAGCACAGATACGCAGTATTTT,few,TRBJ2-3,TRBD1,TRBV7-9
CASSGFRDRASNTEAFF,TGCGCCAGCAGCGGATTCCGGGACAGGGCTTCGAACACTGAAGCTTTCTTT,once,TRBJ1-1,TRBD1,TRBV5-1
CASSDQTDYGYTF,TGTGCCAGCAGTGATCAGACAGACTATGGCTACACCTTC,-,TRBJ1-2,-,TRBV2
CASSFTSSGNTIYF,TGTGCCAGCAGCTTCACAAGCTCTGGAAACACCATATATTTT,-,TRBJ1-3,-,TRBV5-5
CASSYSKRGHLNEQFF,TGTGCCAGCAGTTACTCGAAGAGGGGGCACCTCAATGAGCAGTTCTTC,few,TRBJ2-1,TRBD1,TRBV6-5
CATSDCGGRFSTEAFF,TGTGCCACCAGTGATTGTGGAGGGAGGTTCTCCACTGAAGCTTTCTTT,-,TRBJ1-1,-,TRBV24-1
CASRPTGPSYEQYF,TGTGCCAGCAGACCGACAGGTCCCTCCTACGAGCAGTACTTC,-,TRBJ2-7,-,TRBV3-1/TRBV3-2
CSASGLGPEFF,TGCAGTGCCAGCGGACTTGGACCGGAATTCTTC,-,TRBJ2-7,-,TRBV20-1
CASSNAPHRNEKLFF,TGTGCCAGCAGCAACGCGCCCCACAGGAATGAAAAACTGTTTTTT,-,TRBJ1-4,-,TRBV3-1/TRBV3-2
CASSSTGGRGGGYTF,TGCGCCAGCAGCTCTACCGGAGGGAGGGGAGGAGGCTACACCTTC,once,TRBJ1-2,-,TRBV5-1
CAIRPGQPFSGNTIYF,TGTGCCATCAGGCCGGGACAGCCCTTCTCTGGAAACACCATATATTTT,-,TRBJ1-3,TRBD1,TRBV10-3
CAARGQGGSPLHF,TGTGCCGCAAGGGGACAGGGGGGTTCACCCCTCCACTTT,-,TRBJ1-6,TRBD1,TRBV28
CASSLETSLGHEQYF,TGTGCCAGCAGCTTGGAGACTAGCTTGGGGCACGAGCAGTACTTC,-,TRBJ2-7,TRBD2,TRBV5-4
CASSIEPGHLYEQYF,TGTGCCAGTAGTATAGAGCCGGGACACCTCTACGAGCAGTACTTC,-,TRBJ2-7,-,TRBV19
CASSPTLTEEGSYEQYF,TGTGCCAGCAGCCCAACGCTCACGGAGGAGGGTTCCTACGAGCAGTACTTC,-,TRBJ2-7,-,TRBV3-1/TRBV3-2
CASSPYIAGEQYF,TGTGCCAGCAGCCCCTACATCGCGGGCGAGCAGTACTTC,-,TRBJ2-7,-,TRBV7-2
CASSSTGGFGPYNSPLHF,TGCGCCAGCAGCTCTACGGGGGGATTCGGGCCCTATAATTCACCCCTCCACTTT,-,TRBJ1-6,-,TRBV5-1
CASSSGPSSYNEQFF,TGTGCCAGCAGCTCAGGTCCCAGCTCCTACAATGAGCAGTTCTTC,few,TRBJ2-1,-,TRBV7-3
CATSDFGGGEQFF,TGTGCCACCAGTGATTTTGGGGGGGGTGAGCAGTTCTTC,-,TRBJ2-1,TRBD2,TRBV24-1
CASSLGQGLMTDTQYF,TGCGCCAGCAGCTTGGGACAGGGGCTCATGACAGATACGCAGTATTTT,-,TRBJ2-3,TRBD1,TRBV5-1
CASSPGGFSNQPQHF,TGTGCCAGCAGCCCGGGGGGTTTTAGCAATCAGCCCCAGCATTTT,few,TRBJ1-5,-,TRBV5-6
CATSRDMQEGYGYTF,TGTGCCACCAGCAGAGATATGCAGGAGGGCTATGGCTACACCTTC,-,TRBJ1-2,-,TRBV15
CASRKQGGYTF,TGTGCCAGCAGAAAACAGGGTGGCTACACCTTC,-,TRBJ1-2,-,TRBV5-8
CASSPGLPNEKLFF,TGTGCCAGCAGCCCAGGGCTGCCTAATGAAAAACTGTTTTTT,-,TRBJ1-4,-,TRBV6-5
CASSRGGGSSYEQYF,TGTGCCAGCAGTCGAGGCGGCGGCAGCTCCTACGAGCAGTACTTC,-,TRBJ2-7,-,TRBV7-2
CASTRGETGYGYTF,TGTGCCAGCACCCGGGGGGAAACCGGCTATGGCTACACCTTC,-,TRBJ1-2,-,TRBV6-5
CASSQEVDRKETQYF,TGTGCCAGCAGCCAAGAAGTGGACAGGAAAGAGACCCAGTACTTC,-,TRBJ2-5,TRBD1,TRBV4-2
CASSDRTAANEKLFF,TGTGCCAGCAGCGACCGGACAGCGGCGAATGAAAAACTGTTTTTT,-,TRBJ1-4,-,TRBV7-9
CASSPRLGSYEQYF,TGTGCCAGCTCCCCGAGGTTGGGCTCCTACGAGCAGTACTTC,-,TRBJ2-7,-,TRBV7-6
CASNGPMNTEAFF,TGTGCCAGCAATGGGCCAATGAACACTGAAGCTTTCTTT,-,TRBJ1-1,-,TRBV6-5
CASSRGTSGINEQFF,TGTGCCAGCAGCCGCGGGACTAGCGGAATCAATGAGCAGTTCTTC,-,TRBJ2-1,TRBD2,TRBV11-3
CSVGFNGRGTGELFF,TGCAGCGTAGGGTTTAACGGGAGAGGAACCGGGGAGCTGTTTTTT,-,TRBJ2-2,-,TRBV29-1
CASSFRTGVFDEQFF,TGTGCCAGCAGCTTCCGGACAGGGGTTTTCGATGAGCAGTTCTTC,-,TRBJ2-1,TRBD1,TRBV5-4
CASSLVRDTDTQYF,TGTGCCAGCAGCTTAGTCAGGGACACAGATACGCAGTATTTT,-,TRBJ2-3,-,TRBV11-3
CASYGVTDRVYTF,TGTGCCAGTTACGGGGTTACTGATCGGGTATACACCTTC,-,TRBJ1-2,-,TRBV19
CASRETGSLGNEQFF,TGTGCCAGCAGGGAGACAGGGAGCCTCGGGAATGAGCAGTTCTTC,-,TRBJ2-1,TRBD1,TRBV6-6
CASSLRTGGETQYF,TGTGCCAGCAGCTTAAGGACAGGCGGGGAGACCCAGTACTTC,-,TRBJ2-5,TRBD1,TRBV7-9
CASSWGRAYEQYF,TGTGCCAGCAGCTGGGGGAGGGCCTACGAGCAGTACTTC,-,TRBJ2-7,TRBD2,TRBV5-4
CASTTSGVVAKNIQYF,TGTGCCAGTACCACCAGCGGGGTGGTAGCCAAAAACATTCAGTACTTC,once,TRBJ2-4,TRBD2,TRBV19
CASSETGNNQPQHF,TGTGCCAGCAGTGAAACAGGGAACAATCAGCCCCAGCATTTT,-,TRBJ1-5,-,TRBV6-1
CASSVLGLAGGQLPYNEQFF,TGTGCCAGCAGCGTCCTAGGACTAGCGGGGGGACAACTCCCTTACAATGAGCAGTTCTTC,-,TRBJ2-1,TRBD2,TRBV9
CSVRTSSSEWQYF,TGCAGCGTAAGGACTTCTTCGTCGGAGTGGCAGTACTTC,-,TRBJ2-7,-,TRBV29-1
CASSQGRQGIYGYTF,TGCGCCAGCAGCCAAGGCCGACAGGGCATCTATGGCTACACCTTC,once,TRBJ1-2,TRBD1,TRBV4-1
CASSLSGTASFTDTQYF,TGTGCCAGCAGTCTATCCGGGACTGCCTCATTCACAGATACGCAGTATTTT,-,TRBJ2-3,-,TRBV2
CASSLYTVNEKLFF,TGTGCCAGCAGCTTGTATACAGTTAATGAAAAACTGTTTTTT,-,TRBJ1-4,-,TRBV5-5
CASSISGSSYNEQFF,TGTGCCAGCAGCATTAGCGGGAGCTCCTACAATGAGCAGTTCTTC,-,TRBJ2-1,TRBD2,TRBV5-4
CASSLTSGPDTQYF,TGTGCCAGCAGCTTAACTAGCGGGCCCGATACGCAGTATTTT,-,TRBJ2-3,TRBD2,TRBV11-2
CASSTARGQGYNEQFF,TGTGCCAGTAGTACAGCCAGGGGACAGGGGTACAATGAGCAGTTCTTC,-,TRBJ2-1,TRBD1,TRBV19
CASSLVGRGEGYEQYF,TGTGCCAGCAGCTTGGTAGGCAGGGGGGAAGGCTACGAGCAGTACTTC,-,TRBJ2-7,-,TRBV5-6
CASSPPAYSGGSYEQYF,TGTGCCAGCTCACCACCGGCATATTCGGGAGGCTCCTACGAGCAGTACTTC,-,TRBJ2-7,TRBD2,TRBV18